These 12 T cell receptor beta chains share one sample of origin, sequenced in a study of T-cell reconstitution after alpha-beta-depleted transplantation in children. Unique molecular identifiers were incorporated into the prepared TCRbeta library. Using its own MiXCR run on the PCR reads, TCRdb lists one record per CDR3 protein. The repertoire consists of about half a million distinct CDR3 sequences, with around 12% occurring once and the leading ten covering under 7%. The sample consisted of PBMCs from the stem cell graft donor, taken from the stem cell graft. Receptor source: a human donor who donated a stem cell graft to a child with combined immunodeficiency.

This clonotype has only a few counts. This chain joins TRBV12-3 or TRBV12-4 and TRBJ1-5; maybe TRBD1 (5 bases). This CDR3 region has 15 residues. The V gene lost 6 bases and the J gene lost 3 bases, with 15 bases spanning the gap. CDR3: CASSPRGSFNQPQHF. CDR3 nucleotide sequence: TGTGCCAGCAGCCCCCGGGGCAGTTTCAATCAGCCCCAGCATTTT.

This clonotype was detected many times. The V and J genes are TRBV5-1 and TRBJ1-5; tentative D call: TRBD1 (5 bases). Per the germline V gene, CDR1 is SGHRS and CDR2 is YFSETQ. The CDR3 spans 14 residues. The V end was cut by 0 bases, the J end by 5 bases, with 9 bases between. CDR3 in amino acids: CASSLGGTDQPQHF. The CDR3 DNA follows: TGCGCCAGCAGCTTGGGAGGGACGGATCAGCCCCAGCATTTT.

This clonotype was counted at least ten times. This chain connects TRBV20-1 to TRBJ2-7; 10 positions agree with TRBD2. With V trimmed by 6 bases and J by 5 bases, 7 bases remained unmatched. The CDR3 sequence is 13 residues long. Germline V gene sequence: CDR1 DFQATT, CDR2 SNEGSKA (reference sequence). The CDR3 DNA follows: TGCAGTGCCTCGGGGACTAGCGACCACGAGCAGTACTTC. Translation gives CSASGTSDHEQYF.

This clonotype was detected only a few times. The V and J genes are TRBV5-1 and TRBJ2-1; TRBD2 matches at 14 bases. Trimming took 4 bases from V and 4 from J; bases not matched to a gene: 7. The CDR3 totals 17 residues. CDR1 is SGHRS, CDR2 YFSETQ, per germline. The CDR3 nucleotides are TGCGCCAGCAGCCAGACTAGCGGGGGGGCCCCTTACAATGAGCAGTTCTTC. Translation: CASSQTSGGAPYNEQFF.

The V gene is TRBV12-3 or TRBV12-4, the J gene TRBJ2-7, with TRBD1 matching 7 bases. The length of the CDR3 is 15 residues. With V trimmed by 5 bases and J by 2 bases, 9 bases remained unmatched. The CDR3 coding sequence is TGTGCCAGCAGTCCCAGACAGGGTACCACCTACGAGCAGTACTTC. The encoded protein is CASSPRQGTTYEQYF.

This clonotype was seen many times. J is TRBJ2-7 and V is TRBV20-1; TRBD1 agrees at 7 bases. From germline, CDR1 is DFQATT and CDR2 SNEGSKA (reference sequence). This CDR3 spans 16 amino acids. J gave up 0 bases and V 5 bases, and 13 bases lay outside the gene matches. The CDR3 region is CSAGQVNRGYSYEQYF. In DNA, the CDR3 is TGCAGTGCTGGACAGGTTAACAGGGGATACTCCTACGAGCAGTACTTC.

The V call is TRBV29-1, the J call TRBJ2-1, with 10 positions matching TRBD2. CDR1 and CDR2 (germline): SQVTM, ANQGSEA. CDR3 size: 15 residues. With 3 bases clipped from V and 6 bases from J, the junction kept 8 bases outside the gene matches. This CDR3 reads CSVEYLAGVRNEQFF. The CDR3 nucleotides read TGCAGCGTTGAGTATCTAGCGGGGGTTCGCAATGAGCAGTTCTTC.

The rearrangement uses TRBV10-3 and TRBJ2-5, with D perhaps TRBD2 (6 bases). Trimming removed 2 bases at V and 3 bases at J, with 19 bases between. Looked up from germline, CDR1 is ENHRY and CDR2 is SYGVKD. The CDR3 is 17 amino acids. The CDR3 is CAISEAVGLSPEETQYF. For the CDR3, the DNA is TGTGCCATCAGTGAGGCCGTCGGACTATCACCGGAAGAGACCCAGTACTTC.

Ten or more counts support this clonotype. The V call is TRBV11-3, the J call TRBJ2-1; 7 positions agree with TRBD1. Germline-derived CDR1 and CDR2 are SGHNT and YENEEA. J lost 9 bases, V lost 3 bases, and 2 bases had no gene match. This CDR3 comprises 12 residues. The CDR3 loop reads CASSFAGGEQFF. The DNA of the CDR3 is TGTGCCAGCAGCTTCGCAGGGGGTGAGCAGTTCTTC.

The chain is built from TRBV29-1 and TRBJ1-1; D call uncertain. The CDR3 has 12 residues. Trimming took off 7 bases at V and 0 bases at J, with 9 bases between the two ends. Germline lookup yields CDR1 SQVTM and CDR2 ANQGSEA. The DNA for the CDR3 is TGCAGCGCTGTTGACCTGAACACTGAAGCTTTCTTT. Its translation is CSAVDLNTEAFF.

This clonotype was counted only a few times. The chain links TRBV20-1 to TRBJ1-1; TRBD1 matches 10 bases. The CDR3 covers 15 residues. J lost 8 bases, V lost 1 base, and 10 bases had no gene match. Germline-derived CDR1 and CDR2 are DFQATT and SNEGSKA (reference sequence). The CDR3 DNA reads as TGCAGTGCTAGAGGCCTCCGGGGACAGGGGACCGAAGCTTTCTTT. Translation: CSARGLRGQGTEAFF.

There are a few counts of this clonotype. V usage is TRBV28 and J usage is TRBJ1-1; D uncertain. CDR1 and CDR2 from the germline V gene are MDHEN and SYDVKM. Trimming left V 8 bases short and J 4 bases short, with 8 bases between. This CDR3 has 11 residues. In DNA form, the CDR3 reads TGTGCCAGCCTAATGGGCACTGAAGCTTTCTTT. It specifies CASLMGTEAFF.